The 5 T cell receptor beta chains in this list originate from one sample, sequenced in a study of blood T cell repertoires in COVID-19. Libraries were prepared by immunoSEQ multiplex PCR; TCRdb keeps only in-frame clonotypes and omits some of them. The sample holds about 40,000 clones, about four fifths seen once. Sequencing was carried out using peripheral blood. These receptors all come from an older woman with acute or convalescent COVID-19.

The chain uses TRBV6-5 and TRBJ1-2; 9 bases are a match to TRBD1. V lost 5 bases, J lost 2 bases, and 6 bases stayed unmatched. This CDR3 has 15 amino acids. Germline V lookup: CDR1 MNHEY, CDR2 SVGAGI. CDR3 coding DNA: TGTGCCAGCAGTCAAACAGGGGGCGGAAACTATGGCTACACCTTC. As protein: CASSQTGGGNYGYTF.

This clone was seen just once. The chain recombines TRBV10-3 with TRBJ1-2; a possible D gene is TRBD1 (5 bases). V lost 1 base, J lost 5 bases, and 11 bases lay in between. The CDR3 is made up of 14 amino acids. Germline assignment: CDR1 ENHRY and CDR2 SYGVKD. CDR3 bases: TGTGCCATCAGTGAGTTCGGGACTCTTTATGGCTACACCTTC. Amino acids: CAISEFGTLYGYTF.

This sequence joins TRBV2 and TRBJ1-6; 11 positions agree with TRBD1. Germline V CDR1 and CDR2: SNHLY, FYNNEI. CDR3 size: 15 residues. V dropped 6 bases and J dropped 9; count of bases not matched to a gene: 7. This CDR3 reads CASRGTGGNRSPLHF. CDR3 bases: TGTGCCAGCAGGGGGACAGGGGGTAACCGTTCACCCCTCCACTTT.

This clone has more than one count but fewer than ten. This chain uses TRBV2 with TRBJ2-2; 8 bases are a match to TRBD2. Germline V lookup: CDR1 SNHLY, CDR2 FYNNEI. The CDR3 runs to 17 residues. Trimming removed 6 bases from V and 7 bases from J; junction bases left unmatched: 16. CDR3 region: CASSPLSGLVLRGELFF. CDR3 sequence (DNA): TGTGCCAGCAGCCCGCTATCGGGACTAGTCCTCCGCGGGGAGCTGTTTTTT.

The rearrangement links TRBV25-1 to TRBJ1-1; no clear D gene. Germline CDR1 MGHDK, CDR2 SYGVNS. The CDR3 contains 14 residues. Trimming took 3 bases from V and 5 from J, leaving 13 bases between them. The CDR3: CASSDQKRGTEAFF. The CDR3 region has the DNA TGTGCCAGCAGTGATCAGAAGCGAGGTACTGAAGCTTTCTTT.